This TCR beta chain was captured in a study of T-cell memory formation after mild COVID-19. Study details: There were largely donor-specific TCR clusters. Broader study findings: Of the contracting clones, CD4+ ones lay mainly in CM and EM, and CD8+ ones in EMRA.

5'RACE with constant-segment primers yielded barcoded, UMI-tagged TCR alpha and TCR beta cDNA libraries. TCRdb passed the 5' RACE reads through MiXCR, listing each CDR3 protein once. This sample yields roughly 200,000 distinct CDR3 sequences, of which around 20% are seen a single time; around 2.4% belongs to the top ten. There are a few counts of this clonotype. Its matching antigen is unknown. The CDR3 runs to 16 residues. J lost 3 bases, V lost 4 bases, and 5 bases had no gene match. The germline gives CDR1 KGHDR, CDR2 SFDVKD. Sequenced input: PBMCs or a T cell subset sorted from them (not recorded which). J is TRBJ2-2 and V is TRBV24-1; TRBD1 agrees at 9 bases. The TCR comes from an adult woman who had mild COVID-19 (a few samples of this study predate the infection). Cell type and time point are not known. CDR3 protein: CATSDPTGGDTGELFF. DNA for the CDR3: TGTGCCACCAGTGACCCTACAGGGGGCGACACCGGGGAGCTGTTTTTT.